The 11 T cell receptor beta chains reported below all come from one sample, sequenced in a study of T cell responses to AZD1222 COVID-19 vaccine (dated by TCRdb to the early 2020s). The library was produced with the immunoSEQ multiplex PCR assay. This immuneACCESS table, as held by TCRdb, lists in-frame sequences with V and J called but not all clones. Of the missing ones, under half trace to an unresolved V gene in checked studies; the others have no known cause. Within this sample are tens of thousands of clones, with more than 85% of them counted one time only. The ten largest clones add up to about 3.4% of the sample. The meaning of the sample's time point label: about 28 days (+/-7) after the second vaccine dose. Sample: peripheral blood, taken 28 days after the second AZD1222 dose. The receptor set was obtained from an adult who received the AZD1222 COVID-19 vaccine.

The chain joins TRBV19 to TRBJ2-3, with D tentatively TRBD2 (5 bases). Between the trimmed V and J ends, which lost 1 base and 0 bases, there was a span of 8 bases. In germline, CDR1 is LNHDA, CDR2 SQIVND (reference sequence). This CDR3 contains 15 residues. The CDR3 DNA follows: TGTGCCAGTAGTATAGCGGGGAGAAGCACAGATACGCAGTATTTT. Amino acid sequence: CASSIAGRSTDTQYF.

V and J are TRBV7-3 and TRBJ2-5, with TRBD1 as a possible D gene (5 bases). V dropped 4 bases and J dropped 4 bases, with 13 bases sitting between them. The CDR3 length is 14 residues. The germline V gene has CDR1 SGHTA and CDR2 FQGTGA. The CDR3 nucleotides are TGTGCCAGCAGCTCTTCAGGGTCGGGAGAGACCCAGTACTTC. This codes for CASSSSGSGETQYF.

This chain connects TRBV6-5 to TRBJ1-1, with a possible D match to TRBD1 (6 bases). V was cut by 8 bases and J by 5 bases, with 18 bases left in between. CDR3 length: 14 amino acids. The germline gives CDR1 MNHEY, CDR2 SVGAGI. The CDR3 is CASGEQGSLTEAFF. In nucleotides, the CDR3 is TGTGCCAGCGGGGAGCAGGGGTCTCTAACTGAAGCTTTCTTT.

The chain carries TRBV5-1 and TRBJ2-7; D gene uncertain. The CDR3 sequence is 13 residues long. Germline V gene data show CDR1 as SGHRS and CDR2 as YFSETQ. Deletions cut 0 bases from V and 3 bases from J, with 7 bases between. CDR3 in amino acids: CASSLGTRYEQYF. CDR3 nucleotides: TGCGCCAGCAGCTTGGGCACCCGCTACGAGCAGTACTTC.

This chain links TRBV9 with TRBJ1-3; D is unclear. The germline CDR1 and CDR2 sequences are SGDLS and YYNGEE. The V and J ends lost 4 bases and 8 bases respectively, with 19 bases between them. The CDR3 runs 15 residues. The CDR3 nucleotides read TGTGCCAGCAGCCAGGACGGCGCACCAAAGGACACCATATATTTT. Its protein is CASSQDGAPKDTIYF.

The chain has TRBV6-5 and TRBJ2-3; D is unresolved. The CDR3 is 13 amino acids. V was clipped by 4 bases and J by 3 bases, with 8 bases between them. CDR1 and CDR2 from the germline V gene are MNHEY and SVGAGI. For the CDR3, the DNA is TGTGCCAGCAGTTCACTAAGGACAGATACGCAGTATTTT. It encodes CASSSLRTDTQYF.

The V and J genes are TRBV7-9 and TRBJ1-2; D is ambiguous. In germline, CDR1 is SEHNR, CDR2 FQNEAQ (reference sequence). V lost 3 bases to trimming and J lost 6 bases, with 2 bases between them. There are 10 residues in the CDR3. This CDR3 is CASSFNGYTF. In DNA, the CDR3 is TGTGCCAGCAGCTTTAATGGCTACACCTTC.

The chain is built from TRBV6-5 and TRBJ1-2, with unresolved D. The CDR3 is made up of 14 amino acids. Germline-derived CDR1 and CDR2 are MNHEY and SVGAGI. V lost 6 bases to trimming and J lost 8 bases, with 19 bases between them. CDR3 amino acids: CASSRTARVEGYTF. The CDR3 DNA reads as TGTGCCAGCAGCAGAACCGCGAGGGTGGAGGGCTACACCTTC.

A few counts support this clone. This chain links TRBV7-6 with TRBJ1-1; 10 nucleotides match TRBD1. The V and J ends lost 0 bases and 6 bases, in that order; junction bases with no gene match: 4. The germline V gene encodes CDR1 SGHVS and CDR2 FNYEAQ. The CDR3 is made up of 15 amino acids. The CDR3 region has the DNA TGTGCCAGCAGCTTAGCGGACAGGGGGTTCCCTGAAGCTTTCTTT. This codes for CASSLADRGFPEAFF.

This clone has just one count. The chain is built from TRBV5-4 and TRBJ1-2; the D gene is possibly TRBD1 (6 bases). This CDR3 region has 13 residues. Per the germline V gene, CDR1 is SGHNT and CDR2 is YYREEE (reference sequence). The ends were cut back, 3 bases at V and 5 bases at J, with 11 bases in the middle. DNA of the CDR3: TGTGCCAGCAGCTCACGACAGGTTTATGGCTACACCTTC. Translated: CASSSRQVYGYTF.

The chain links TRBV18 to TRBJ2-7; TRBD1 matches at 9 bases. V trimming: 3 bases; J trimming: 2 bases; junction bases outside the gene matches: 11. Germline V gene data show CDR1 as KGHSH and CDR2 as LQKENI. The length of the CDR3 is 17 residues. The CDR3 DNA sequence: TGTGCCAGCTCACCTAGGTCCGGGACAGGGCTTGCCTACGAGCAGTACTTC. Translated: CASSPRSGTGLAYEQYF.